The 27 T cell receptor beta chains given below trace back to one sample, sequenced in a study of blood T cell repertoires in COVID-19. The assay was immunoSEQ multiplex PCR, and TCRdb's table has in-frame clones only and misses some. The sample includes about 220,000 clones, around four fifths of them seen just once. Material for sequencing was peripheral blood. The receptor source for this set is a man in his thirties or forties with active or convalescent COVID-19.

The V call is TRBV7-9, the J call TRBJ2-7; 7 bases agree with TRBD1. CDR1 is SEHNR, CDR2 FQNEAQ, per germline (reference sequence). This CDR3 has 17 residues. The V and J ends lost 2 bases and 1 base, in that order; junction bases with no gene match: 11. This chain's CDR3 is CASSLISAYRGSYEQYF. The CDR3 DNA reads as TGTGCCAGCAGCTTAATCAGTGCGTACAGGGGATCCTACGAGCAGTACTTC.

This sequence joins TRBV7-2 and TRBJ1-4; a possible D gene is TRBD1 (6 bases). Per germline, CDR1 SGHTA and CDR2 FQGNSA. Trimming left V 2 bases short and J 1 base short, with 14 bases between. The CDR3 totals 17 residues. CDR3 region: CASSLTGQGRTNEKLFF. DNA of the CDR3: TGTGCCAGCAGCTTAACGGGTCAGGGGAGAACTAATGAAAAACTGTTTTTT.

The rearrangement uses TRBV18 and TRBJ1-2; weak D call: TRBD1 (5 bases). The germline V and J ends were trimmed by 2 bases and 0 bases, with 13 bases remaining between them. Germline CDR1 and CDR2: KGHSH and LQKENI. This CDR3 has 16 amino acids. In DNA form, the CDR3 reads TGTGCCAGCTCACCAGCACAGGATTTAACTAACTATGGCTACACCTTC. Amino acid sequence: CASSPAQDLTNYGYTF.

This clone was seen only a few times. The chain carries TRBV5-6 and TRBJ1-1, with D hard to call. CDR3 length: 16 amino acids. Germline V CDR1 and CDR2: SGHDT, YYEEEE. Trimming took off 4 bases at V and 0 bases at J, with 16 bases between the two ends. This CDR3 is CASSRWGRTLNTEAFF. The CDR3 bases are TGTGCCAGCAGCCGGTGGGGTCGGACTTTGAACACTGAAGCTTTCTTT.

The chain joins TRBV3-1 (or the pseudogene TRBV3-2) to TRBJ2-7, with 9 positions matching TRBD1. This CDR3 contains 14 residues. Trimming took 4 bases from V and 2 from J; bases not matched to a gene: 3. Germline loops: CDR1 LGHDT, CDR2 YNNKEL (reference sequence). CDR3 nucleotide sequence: TGTGCCAGCAGCCCCGGGACAGGGACCTACGAGCAGTACTTC. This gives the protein CASSPGTGTYEQYF.

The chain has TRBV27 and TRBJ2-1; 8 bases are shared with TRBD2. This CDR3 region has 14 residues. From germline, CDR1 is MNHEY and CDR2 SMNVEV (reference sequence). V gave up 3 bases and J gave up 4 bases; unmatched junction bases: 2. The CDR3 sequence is CASSFRGGYNEQFF. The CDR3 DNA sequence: TGTGCCAGCAGTTTCCGCGGGGGGTACAATGAGCAGTTCTTC.

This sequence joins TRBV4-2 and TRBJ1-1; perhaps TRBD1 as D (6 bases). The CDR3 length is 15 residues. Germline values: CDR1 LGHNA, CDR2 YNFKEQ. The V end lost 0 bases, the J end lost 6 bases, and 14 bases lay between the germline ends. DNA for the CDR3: TGTGCCAGCAGCCAAGAAGCGGGGGCGATGGCTGAAGCTTTCTTT. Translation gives CASSQEAGAMAEAFF.

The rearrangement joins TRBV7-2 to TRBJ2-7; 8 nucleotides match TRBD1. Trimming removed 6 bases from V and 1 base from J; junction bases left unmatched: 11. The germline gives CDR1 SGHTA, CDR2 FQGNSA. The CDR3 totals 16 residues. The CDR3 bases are TGTGCCAGCAGTTTTTATAAGGGACAGGCGTCCTACGAGCAGTACTTC. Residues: CASSFYKGQASYEQYF. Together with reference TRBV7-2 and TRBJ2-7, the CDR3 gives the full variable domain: GAGVSQSPSNKVTEKGKDVELRCDPISGHTALYWYRQSLGQGLEFLIYFQGNSAPDKSGLPSDRFSAERTGGSVSTLTIQRTQQEDSAVYLCASSFYKGQASYEQYFGPGTRLTVT.

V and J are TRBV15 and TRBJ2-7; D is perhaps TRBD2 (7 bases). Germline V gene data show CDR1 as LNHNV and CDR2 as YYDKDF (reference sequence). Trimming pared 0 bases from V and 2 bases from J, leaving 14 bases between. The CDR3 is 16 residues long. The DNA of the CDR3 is TGTGCCACCAGCAGAGATTCCCGGGGGGCGCCCTACGAGCAGTACTTC. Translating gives CATSRDSRGAPYEQYF.

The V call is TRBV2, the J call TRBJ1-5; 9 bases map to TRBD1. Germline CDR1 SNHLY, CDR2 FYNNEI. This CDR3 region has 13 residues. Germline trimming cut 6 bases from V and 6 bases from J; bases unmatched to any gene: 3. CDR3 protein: CASRGTGIQPQHF. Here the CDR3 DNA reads TGTGCCAGCAGAGGGACAGGGATTCAGCCCCAGCATTTT.

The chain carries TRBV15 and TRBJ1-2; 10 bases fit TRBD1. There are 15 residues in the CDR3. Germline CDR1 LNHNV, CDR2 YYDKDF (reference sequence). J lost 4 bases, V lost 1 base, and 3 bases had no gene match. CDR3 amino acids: CATSRVGTGAYGYTF. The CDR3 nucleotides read TGTGCCACCAGCAGAGTCGGGACAGGGGCCTATGGCTACACCTTC.

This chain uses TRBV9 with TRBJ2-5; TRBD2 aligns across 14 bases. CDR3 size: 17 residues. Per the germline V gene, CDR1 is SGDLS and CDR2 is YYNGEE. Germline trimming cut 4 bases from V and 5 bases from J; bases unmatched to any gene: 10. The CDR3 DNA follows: TGTGCCAGCAGCCCCTTTAGGGGACTAGCGGGAGTGGAGACCCAGTACTTC. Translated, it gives CASSPFRGLAGVETQYF.

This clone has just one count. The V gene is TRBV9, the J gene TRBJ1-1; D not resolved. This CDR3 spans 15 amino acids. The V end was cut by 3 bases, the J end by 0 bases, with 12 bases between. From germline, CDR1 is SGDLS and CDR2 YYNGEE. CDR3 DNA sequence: TGTGCCAGCAGCGGGCCCGGGAGCATGAACACTGAAGCTTTCTTT. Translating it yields CASSGPGSMNTEAFF.

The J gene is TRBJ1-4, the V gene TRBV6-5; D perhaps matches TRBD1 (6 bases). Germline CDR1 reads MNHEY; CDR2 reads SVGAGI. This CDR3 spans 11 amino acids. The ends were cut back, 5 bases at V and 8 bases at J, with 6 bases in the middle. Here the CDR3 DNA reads TGTGCCAGCAGTCAGGGGGAAAAACTGTTTTTT. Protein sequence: CASSQGEKLFF.

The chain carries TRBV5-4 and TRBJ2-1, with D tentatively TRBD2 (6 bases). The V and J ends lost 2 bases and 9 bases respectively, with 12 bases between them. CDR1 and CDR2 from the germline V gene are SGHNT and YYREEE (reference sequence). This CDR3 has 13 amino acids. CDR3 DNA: TGTGCCAGCAGCTTTATGGGGCGGGGTGAGCAGTTCTTC. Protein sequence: CASSFMGRGEQFF.

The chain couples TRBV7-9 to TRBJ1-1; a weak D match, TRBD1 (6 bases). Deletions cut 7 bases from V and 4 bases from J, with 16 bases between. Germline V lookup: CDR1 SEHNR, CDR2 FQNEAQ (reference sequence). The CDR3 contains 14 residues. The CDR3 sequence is CASIRGGRGTEAFF. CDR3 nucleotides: TGTGCCAGCATCCGGGGGGGCCGGGGCACTGAAGCTTTCTTT. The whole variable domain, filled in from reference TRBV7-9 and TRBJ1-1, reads DTGVSQNPRHKITKRGQNVTFRCDPISEHNRLYWYRQTLGQGPEFLTYFQNEAQLEKSRLLSDRFSAERPKGSFSTLEIQRTEQGDSAMYLCASIRGGRGTEAFFGQGTRLTVV.

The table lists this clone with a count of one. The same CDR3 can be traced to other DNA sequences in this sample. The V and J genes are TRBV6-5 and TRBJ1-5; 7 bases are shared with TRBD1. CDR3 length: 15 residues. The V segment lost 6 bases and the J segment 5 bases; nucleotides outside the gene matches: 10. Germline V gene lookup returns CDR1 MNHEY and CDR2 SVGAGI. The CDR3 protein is CASSRGGQGDQPQHF. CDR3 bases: TGTGCCAGCAGCCGTGGGGGGCAGGGGGATCAGCCCCAGCATTTT.

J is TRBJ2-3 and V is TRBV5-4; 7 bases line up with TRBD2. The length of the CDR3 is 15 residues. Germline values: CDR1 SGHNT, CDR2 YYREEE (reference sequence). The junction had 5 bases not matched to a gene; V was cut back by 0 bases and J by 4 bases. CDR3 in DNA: TGTGCCAGCAGCTTGGAGGCTAGCGGAGCAGATACGCAGTATTTT. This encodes CASSLEASGADTQYF.

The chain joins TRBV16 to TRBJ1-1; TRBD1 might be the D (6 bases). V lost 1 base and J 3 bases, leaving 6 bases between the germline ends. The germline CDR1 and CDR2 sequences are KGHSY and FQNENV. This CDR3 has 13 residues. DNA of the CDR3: TGTGCCAGCAGCCAATACAGGGACACTGAAGCTTTCTTT. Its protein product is CASSQYRDTEAFF. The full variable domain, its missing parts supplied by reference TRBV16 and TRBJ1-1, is GEEVAQTPKHLVRGEGQKAKLYCAPIKGHSYVFWYQQVLKNEFKFLISFQNENVFDETGMPKERFSAKCLPNSPCSLEIQATKLEDSAVYFCASSQYRDTEAFFGQGTRLTVV.

The CDR3, as DNA: TGTGCCAGCAGCTTAGATTTCGGGGAGGCCGGGGAGCTGTTTTTT. As protein: CASSLDFGEAGELFF. The chain combines TRBV11-2 with TRBJ2-2, with a tentative D call TRBD2 (6 bases). Trimming removed 0 bases from V and 6 bases from J, with 11 bases in between. Germline V gene sequence: CDR1 SGHAT, CDR2 FQNNGV. The CDR3 totals 15 residues.

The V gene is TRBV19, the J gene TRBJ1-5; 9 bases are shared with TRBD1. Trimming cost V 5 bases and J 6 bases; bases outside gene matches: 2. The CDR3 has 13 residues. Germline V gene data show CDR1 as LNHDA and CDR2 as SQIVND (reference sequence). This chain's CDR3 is CASSPTGGQPQHF. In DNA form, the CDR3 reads TGTGCCAGTAGTCCGACAGGGGGTCAGCCCCAGCATTTT.

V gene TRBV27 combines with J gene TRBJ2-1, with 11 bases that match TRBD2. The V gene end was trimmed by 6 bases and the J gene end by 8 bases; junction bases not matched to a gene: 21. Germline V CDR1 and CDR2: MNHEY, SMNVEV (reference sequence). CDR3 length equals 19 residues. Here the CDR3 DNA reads TGTGCCAGCAGCCCGAGAACACCCGCCACTAGCGGGAGTAAGGATGAGCAGTTCTTC. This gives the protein CASSPRTPATSGSKDEQFF.

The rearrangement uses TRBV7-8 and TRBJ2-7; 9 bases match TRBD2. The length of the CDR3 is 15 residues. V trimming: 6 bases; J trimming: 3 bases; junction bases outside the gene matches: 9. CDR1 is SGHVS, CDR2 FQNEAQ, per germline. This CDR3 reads CASSPTSGPIYEQYF. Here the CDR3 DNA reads TGTGCCAGCAGTCCTACTAGCGGGCCTATCTACGAGCAGTACTTC.

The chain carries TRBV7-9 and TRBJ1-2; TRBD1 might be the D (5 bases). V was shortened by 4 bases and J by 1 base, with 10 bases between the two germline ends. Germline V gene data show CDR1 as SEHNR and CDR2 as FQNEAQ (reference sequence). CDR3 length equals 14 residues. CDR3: CASSSQTDNYGYTF. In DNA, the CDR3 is TGTGCCAGCAGCTCACAGACAGATAACTATGGCTACACCTTC.

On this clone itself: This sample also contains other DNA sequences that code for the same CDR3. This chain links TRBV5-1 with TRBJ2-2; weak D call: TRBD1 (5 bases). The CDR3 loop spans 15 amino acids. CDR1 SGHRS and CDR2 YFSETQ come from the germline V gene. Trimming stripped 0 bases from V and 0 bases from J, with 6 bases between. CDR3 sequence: CASSLGQTNTGELFF. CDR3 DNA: TGCGCCAGCAGCTTGGGACAGACGAACACCGGGGAGCTGTTTTTT.

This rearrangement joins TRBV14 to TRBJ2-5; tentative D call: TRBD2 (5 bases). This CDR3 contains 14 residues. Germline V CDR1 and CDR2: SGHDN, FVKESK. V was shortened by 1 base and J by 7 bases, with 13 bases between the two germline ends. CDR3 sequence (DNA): TGTGCCAGCAGCCAAGGGTCTGGGAGTGGGACCCAGTACTTC. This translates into CASSQGSGSGTQYF.

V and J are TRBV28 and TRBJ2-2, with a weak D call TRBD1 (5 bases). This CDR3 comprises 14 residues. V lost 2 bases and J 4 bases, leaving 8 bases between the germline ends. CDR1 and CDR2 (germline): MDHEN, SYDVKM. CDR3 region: CASSLIRVTGELFF. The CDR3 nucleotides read TGTGCCAGCAGTTTAATCAGGGTCACCGGGGAGCTGTTTTTT. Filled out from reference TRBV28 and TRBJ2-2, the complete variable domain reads DVKVTQSSRYLVKRTGEKVFLECVQDMDHENMFWYRQDPGLGLRLIYFSYDVKMKEKGDIPEGYSVSREKKERFSLILESASTNQTSMYLCASSLIRVTGELFFGEGSRLTVL.